The next 29 T cell receptor beta chains were all read from a single sample in a study of T cells in localized non-small cell lung cancer. Some clones are missing from TCRdb's copy, which holds only in-frame ones; the method was immunoSEQ multiplex PCR. Among over 20,000 clones listed, about 94% were seen once. The material sequenced was peripheral blood, taken before any cancer treatment. All receptors come from a woman aged 35 to 69 with stage I lung adenocarcinoma.

This chain connects TRBV13 to TRBJ2-1; 11 bases map to TRBD2. Germline V gene data show CDR1 as PRHDT and CDR2 as FYEKMQ (reference sequence). With 6 bases clipped from V and 7 bases from J, the junction kept 11 bases outside the gene matches. There are 16 residues in the CDR3. In DNA form, the CDR3 reads TGTGCCAGCAGTCCGGCCGGGGTAGCGGGAGGGAATGAGCAGTTCTTC. As protein: CASSPAGVAGGNEQFF.

In its sample, this clone was seen once. The chain has TRBV30 and TRBJ1-2, with 10 bases matching TRBD1. The length of the CDR3 is 14 residues. Looked up from germline, CDR1 is GTSNPN and CDR2 is SVGIG (reference sequence). V lost 3 bases, J lost 3 bases, and 4 bases stayed unmatched. The CDR3 DNA follows: TGTGCCTGGAGGGGGGACAGGGGCCACTATGGCTACACCTTC. Translation: CAWRGDRGHYGYTF.

The V gene is TRBV7-6, the J gene TRBJ2-3; weak D call: TRBD1 (6 bases). The CDR3 runs 16 residues. Per the germline V gene, CDR1 is SGHVS and CDR2 is FNYEAQ. Trimming cost V 5 bases and J 1 base, with 16 bases left between them. This CDR3 reads CASSPRTGLGTDTQYF. The CDR3 coding sequence is TGTGCCAGCAGCCCCCGTACAGGGTTGGGCACAGATACGCAGTATTTT.

The rearrangement links TRBV5-1 to TRBJ2-1, with D possibly matching TRBD1 (5 bases). Germline lookup yields CDR1 SGHRS and CDR2 YFSETQ. V shed 1 base and J shed 2 bases, with 10 bases lying between them. This CDR3 is built from 15 residues. DNA for the CDR3: TGCGCCAGCAGCTTGTTCTGGGGCCCCTACAATGAGCAGTTCTTC. Translating gives CASSLFWGPYNEQFF.

The gene calls are TRBV19 and TRBJ2-4, with D possibly TRBD1 on 5 matching bases. V dropped 6 bases and J dropped 0 bases, with 6 bases sitting between them. The CDR3 contains 13 residues. The germline V gene has CDR1 LNHDA and CDR2 SQIVND (reference sequence). This CDR3 is CASSREAKNIQYF. The CDR3, as DNA: TGTGCCAGTAGCAGGGAAGCCAAAAACATTCAGTACTTC.

In nucleotides, the CDR3 is TGTGCCAGCAGTTACCCTTACTACGAGCAGTACTTC. This encodes CASSYPYYEQYF. This chain uses TRBV6-6 with TRBJ2-7, with unresolved D. This CDR3 region has 12 residues. Germline values: CDR1 MNHNY, CDR2 SVGAGI (reference sequence). Trimming pared 2 bases from V and 3 bases from J, leaving 5 bases between.

This sequence joins TRBV28 and TRBJ2-5; D is possibly TRBD1 or TRBD2 (6 bases each). Germline-derived CDR1 and CDR2 are MDHEN and SYDVKM. V was clipped by 3 bases and J by 6 bases, with 17 bases between them. The CDR3 has 15 amino acids. CDR3 coding DNA: TGTGCCAGCAGTTTGCCCGGGGGCCTCGGGAAGACCCAGTACTTC. It specifies CASSLPGGLGKTQYF.

CDR3 in amino acids: CASSSRQFNEQFF. For the CDR3, the DNA is TGTGCCAGTAGTTCCCGACAGTTCAATGAGCAGTTCTTC. V and J are TRBV19 and TRBJ2-1; tentative D call: TRBD1 (5 bases). This CDR3 has 13 residues. From germline, CDR1 is LNHDA and CDR2 SQIVND (reference sequence). Deletions cut 5 bases from V and 6 bases from J, with 11 bases between.

The chain combines TRBV9 with TRBJ2-7; TRBD2 matches at 10 bases. Germline CDR1 reads SGDLS; CDR2 reads YYNGEE. V shed 4 bases, J shed 3 bases, and the junction held 4 bases outside the gene matches. The CDR3 length is 14 residues. The CDR3 reads CASSSSGSGYEQYF. CDR3 coding DNA: TGTGCCAGCAGCTCTAGCGGGAGTGGCTACGAGCAGTACTTC.

The chain joins TRBV28 to TRBJ2-7; no firm D call. CDR3 length: 12 residues. V was pared by 7 bases and J by 2 bases, with 9 bases between. Germline V gene lookup returns CDR1 MDHEN and CDR2 SYDVKM. The CDR3 region is CASTSTTYEQYF. The CDR3 DNA follows: TGTGCCAGCACATCAACCACCTACGAGCAGTACTTC.

The chain has TRBV9 and TRBJ2-1; 9 nucleotides match TRBD1. This CDR3 is built from 17 residues. V gave up 3 bases and J gave up 7 bases; unmatched junction bases: 14. The germline CDR1 and CDR2 sequences are SGDLS and YYNGEE. The CDR3 spells CASSATVTGGAGNEQFF. As DNA, the CDR3 is TGTGCCAGCAGCGCAACAGTCACAGGGGGCGCGGGTAATGAGCAGTTCTTC.

This rearrangement joins TRBV13 to TRBJ2-1, with a tentative D call TRBD2 (5 bases). The CDR3 is made up of 11 amino acids. Germline lookup yields CDR1 PRHDT and CDR2 FYEKMQ (reference sequence). Trimming shortened V by 8 bases and J by 3 bases, and 5 bases separated the two germline ends. The CDR3 DNA reads as TGTGCCAGCCGGGACTACAATGAGCAGTTCTTC. Residues: CASRDYNEQFF. Full variable domain (rest looked up from reference TRBV13 and TRBJ2-1): AAGVIQSPRHLIKEKRETATLKCYPIPRHDTVYWYQQGPGQDPQFLISFYEKMQSDKGSIPDRFSAQQFSDYHSELNMSSLELGDSALYFCASRDYNEQFFGPGTRLTVL.

The chain is built from TRBV6-1 and TRBJ1-5; the match to TRBD1 covers 8 bases. Germline CDR1 is MNHNS and CDR2 is SASEGT. V shed 3 bases, J shed 4 bases, and the junction held 5 bases outside the gene matches. CDR3 length equals 15 residues. The CDR3 DNA reads as TGTGCCAGCAGTGATCTGGACAGGGCGAATCAGCCCCAGCATTTT. This encodes CASSDLDRANQPQHF.

This chain joins TRBV11-2 and TRBJ1-1, with D perhaps TRBD1 (5 bases). CDR3 length: 16 amino acids. Germline V gene sequence: CDR1 SGHAT, CDR2 FQNNGV. V shed 2 bases and J shed 2 bases, with 15 bases lying between them. The CDR3 protein is CASSLYPRALNTEAFF. CDR3 bases: TGTGCCAGCAGCTTATATCCCAGGGCATTAAACACTGAAGCTTTCTTT.

The chain couples TRBV19 to TRBJ2-7, with 8 bases lining up with TRBD2. Looked up from germline, CDR1 is LNHDA and CDR2 is SQIVND (reference sequence). Germline trimming cut 4 bases from V and 0 bases from J; bases unmatched to any gene: 2. The CDR3 extends over 14 amino acids. CDR3 loop: CASSRGLVSYEQYF. DNA of the CDR3: TGTGCCAGTAGTAGGGGACTAGTCTCCTACGAGCAGTACTTC.

This clone turned up a few times. This sequence joins TRBV29-1 and TRBJ2-3, with 8 bases identical to TRBD2. Trimming cost V 3 bases and J 5 bases; bases outside gene matches: 7. The CDR3 has 14 residues. Germline V lookup: CDR1 SQVTM, CDR2 ANQGSEA. This chain's CDR3 is CSVEERGRIDTQYF. CDR3 DNA: TGCAGCGTTGAGGAGCGGGGGAGGATAGATACGCAGTATTTT.

V and J are TRBV7-2 and TRBJ2-1; the match to TRBD2 covers 9 bases. V lost 2 bases, J lost 2 bases, and 4 bases stayed unmatched. Germline V gives CDR1 SGHTA, CDR2 FQGNSA. The CDR3 length is 16 residues. CDR3 loop: CASSLQIAGAYNEQFF. CDR3 nucleotides: TGTGCCAGCAGCTTACAAATAGCGGGGGCCTACAATGAGCAGTTCTTC.

The rearrangement joins TRBV28 to TRBJ1-5; 8 nucleotides line up with TRBD1. CDR3 length: 15 residues. V lost 7 bases and J lost 5; bases outside the gene matches: 10. Germline V gene sequence: CDR1 MDHEN, CDR2 SYDVKM. CDR3 DNA: TGTGCCAGCACCAATACAGGGGGTATCGATCAGCCCCAGCATTTT. Amino acid sequence: CASTNTGGIDQPQHF.

The CDR3 nucleotides are TGTGCCAGCAGCGTAGTATCCAGAGTGAACACTGAAGCTTTCTTT. Protein sequence: CASSVVSRVNTEAFF. V is TRBV9 and J is TRBJ1-1; D gene unclear. Trimming took 0 bases from V and 0 from J, leaving 9 bases between them. This CDR3 has 15 amino acids. Germline V gene sequence: CDR1 SGDLS, CDR2 YYNGEE.

This chain joins TRBV7-9 and TRBJ2-1, with a possible D match to TRBD2 (5 bases). There are 12 residues in the CDR3. Germline lookup yields CDR1 SEHNR and CDR2 FQNEAQ (reference sequence). V lost 4 bases to trimming and J lost 9 bases, with 10 bases between them. Here the CDR3 reads CASSSDSGEQFF. CDR3 DNA: TGTGCCAGCAGCTCGGACTCCGGTGAGCAGTTCTTC.

This clone appeared once. The chain couples TRBV2 to TRBJ2-2; D is tentatively TRBD1 or TRBD2 (5 bases each). The CDR3 sequence is 13 residues long. Germline CDR1 SNHLY, CDR2 FYNNEI. V lost 6 bases and J lost 6, with 11 bases in between. CDR3: CASRYLGAGELFF. The CDR3 DNA sequence: TGTGCCAGCAGATACTTGGGGGCCGGGGAGCTGTTTTTT.

The gene calls are TRBV7-9 and TRBJ2-6; 9 positions agree with TRBD1. In germline, CDR1 is SEHNR, CDR2 FQNEAQ (reference sequence). The CDR3 totals 16 residues. The trim removed 6 bases at V and 2 bases at J, leaving 5 bases unmatched. For the CDR3, the DNA is TGTGCCAGCAGGCCCGGGACAGGGACTGGGGCCAACGTCCTGACTTTC. This codes for CASRPGTGTGANVLTF.

The rearrangement joins TRBV15 to TRBJ1-3; TRBD1 matches at 7 bases. CDR1 and CDR2 from the germline V gene are LNHNV and YYDKDF (reference sequence). With V trimmed by 5 bases and J by 0 bases, 4 bases remained unmatched. The CDR3 runs to 15 residues. The CDR3 here is CATSAGQTSGNTIYF. In DNA, the CDR3 is TGTGCCACCAGCGCGGGACAGACCTCTGGAAACACCATATATTTT.

This chain joins TRBV28 and TRBJ2-7, with D perhaps TRBD2 (6 bases). The length of the CDR3 is 15 residues. V lost 5 bases to trimming and J lost 4 bases, with 18 bases between them. Germline CDR1 and CDR2: MDHEN and SYDVKM. The DNA of the CDR3 is TGTGCCAGCAGTAAAGACAGTTCCGCGGGGTACGAGCAGTACTTC. Its protein is CASSKDSSAGYEQYF.

This chain joins TRBV7-2 and TRBJ2-1; D not certain. Trimming pared 1 base from V and 7 bases from J, leaving 11 bases between. This CDR3 has 14 residues. Germline loops: CDR1 SGHTA, CDR2 FQGNSA. The CDR3: CASSLGWSRNEQFF. CDR3 nucleotides: TGTGCCAGCAGCTTAGGTTGGTCTAGAAATGAGCAGTTCTTC. Combining the CDR3 with reference TRBV7-2 and TRBJ2-1 gives the whole variable domain GAGVSQSPSNKVTEKGKDVELRCDPISGHTALYWYRQSLGQGLEFLIYFQGNSAPDKSGLPSDRFSAERTGGSVSTLTIQRTQQEDSAVYLCASSLGWSRNEQFFGPGTRLTVL.

V gene TRBV6-1 combines with J gene TRBJ2-2; D is perhaps TRBD2 (6 bases). With 3 bases removed from V and 0 bases from J, the gap between germline ends came to 11 bases. The length of the CDR3 is 16 residues. CDR1 is MNHNS and CDR2 is SASEGT in the germline V gene. The CDR3 is CASSDPSVSNTGELFF. The CDR3 DNA sequence: TGTGCCAGCAGTGACCCTAGCGTCTCGAACACCGGGGAGCTGTTTTTT.

This clone appeared a single time. The V and J genes are TRBV5-4 and TRBJ2-7, with 13 bases aligning to TRBD2. The CDR3 is 14 amino acids. CDR1 is SGHNT and CDR2 is YYREEE in the germline V gene (reference sequence). J lost 2 bases, V lost 4 bases, and 0 bases had no gene match. The DNA of the CDR3 is TGTGCCAGCAGCACTAGCGGGAGGGCCTACGAGCAGTACTTC. This sequence encodes CASSTSGRAYEQYF. Looking up the rest from reference TRBV5-4 and TRBJ2-7 gives the full variable domain: ETGVTQSPTHLIKTRGQQVTLRCSSQSGHNTVSWYQQALGQGPQFIFQYYREEENGRGNFPPRFSGLQFPNYSSELNVNALELDDSALYLCASSTSGRAYEQYFGPGTRLTVT.

The rearrangement joins TRBV6-6 to TRBJ2-3; D may be TRBD1 or TRBD2 (5 bases each). Trimming removed 6 bases from V and 6 bases from J, with 19 bases in between. The germline gives CDR1 MNHNY, CDR2 SVGAGI (reference sequence). This CDR3 spans 15 amino acids. The CDR3 bases are TGTGCCAGCAGAGATCCTGGGACGACCCGGGATACGCAGTATTTT. Encoded protein: CASRDPGTTRDTQYF.

This clone has only one observation. The chain recombines TRBV5-6 with TRBJ2-7; D is undetermined. Germline V gene sequence: CDR1 SGHDT, CDR2 YYEEEE. The V gene lost 2 bases and the J gene lost 5 bases, with 11 bases spanning the gap. The CDR3 is made up of 13 amino acids. The CDR3 loop reads CASSFDFGHEQYF. The CDR3 nucleotides read TGTGCCAGCAGCTTCGATTTCGGCCACGAGCAGTACTTC.